The next 5 T cell receptor beta chains were all read from a single sample in a study of post-analysis software for immune sequencing data. Incorporated into the TCR beta cDNA libraries were unique molecular identifiers, which served to reduce PCR and sequencing biases. Each CDR3 protein is one row after TCRdb ran MiXCR on the PCR reads. The sample carries roughly 160,000 distinct CDR3 sequences, roughly 35% recorded once. Source: blood, taken after autologous hematopoietic stem cell transplantation. These receptors were collected from a girl under 18 with multiple sclerosis.

The CDR3 DNA reads TGTGCCAGCAGTTACCAACGGGCCCGAGATCAGCCCCAGCATTTT. Encoded protein: CASSYQRARDQPQHF. The chain combines TRBV6-2 or TRBV6-3 with TRBJ1-5; no firm D call. The V and J ends lost 2 bases and 5 bases respectively, with 13 bases between them. Germline V gives CDR1 MNHEY, CDR2 SVGEGT. This CDR3 is 15 amino acids long.

The chain recombines TRBV20-1 with TRBJ2-5; 10 bases are shared with TRBD2. J lost 7 bases, V lost 5 bases, and 16 bases had no gene match. This CDR3 has 16 amino acids. Germline lookup yields CDR1 DFQATT and CDR2 SNEGSKA (reference sequence). The chain's CDR3 is CSAPSGLAETLGTQYF. The CDR3 region has the DNA TGCAGTGCTCCATCTGGACTAGCGGAGACCCTGGGGACCCAGTACTTC.

This clonotype occurred a few times. The chain couples TRBV6-1 to TRBJ2-1, with TRBD2 matching over 13 bases. Germline V CDR1 and CDR2: MNHNS, SASEGT. The CDR3 is 16 amino acids. V lost 6 bases and J lost 7; bases outside the gene matches: 9. CDR3 loop: CASRRPGLAGPNEQFF. In DNA form, the CDR3 reads TGTGCCAGCAGGAGACCGGGACTAGCGGGGCCTAATGAGCAGTTCTTC.

The chain is built from TRBV2 and TRBJ2-3; D possibly corresponds to TRBD1 (5 bases). Germline loops: CDR1 SNHLY, CDR2 FYNNEI. The CDR3 spans 17 residues. The V end was cut by 5 bases, the J end by 4 bases, with 22 bases between. CDR3 sequence reads: CASSTKGVDLYSDTQYF. The CDR3 region has the DNA TGTGCCAGCAGTACGAAAGGGGTAGACTTGTATTCAGATACGCAGTATTTT.

The V and J genes are TRBV7-9 and TRBJ1-2; 7 bases match TRBD1. The J segment lost 0 bases and the V segment lost 0 bases, leaving 4 bases of the junction unmatched. CDR3 length: 16 residues. Looked up from germline, CDR1 is SEHNR and CDR2 is FQNEAQ (reference sequence). DNA of the CDR3: TGTGCCAGCAGCTTAGCGCAGGGGGACCCTAACTATGGCTACACCTTC. Translated: CASSLAQGDPNYGYTF.